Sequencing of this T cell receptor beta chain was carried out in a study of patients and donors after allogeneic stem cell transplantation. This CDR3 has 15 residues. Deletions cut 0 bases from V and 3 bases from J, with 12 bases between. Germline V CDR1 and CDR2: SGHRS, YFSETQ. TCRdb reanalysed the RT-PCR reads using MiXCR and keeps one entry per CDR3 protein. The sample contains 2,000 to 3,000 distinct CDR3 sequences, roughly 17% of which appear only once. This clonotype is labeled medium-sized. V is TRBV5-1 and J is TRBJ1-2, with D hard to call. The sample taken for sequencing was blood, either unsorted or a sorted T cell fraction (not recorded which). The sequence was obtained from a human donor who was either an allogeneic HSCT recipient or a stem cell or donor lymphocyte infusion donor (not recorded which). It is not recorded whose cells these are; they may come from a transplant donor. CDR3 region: CASSLEQSHDYGYTF. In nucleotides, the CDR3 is TGCGCCAGCAGCTTGGAACAATCTCACGACTATGGCTACACCTTC.